The 21 T cell receptor beta chains given below trace back to one sample, sequenced in a study of T cells in Graves' hyperthyroidism and ophthalmopathy. Amplification targeted TCR beta CDR3 regions from RNA transcripts. The TCR CDR3 first-round RT-PCR relied on the HTBI primer set. TCRdb itself ran the multiplex PCR reads through MiXCR, one entry per CDR3 protein. The sample has 600,000 or so distinct CDR3 sequences, 12% to 15% seen once. Sequencing used blood. The receptors come from a woman between 18 and 29 years old with Graves' ophthalmopathy.

In its sample, this clonotype was seen many times. This sequence joins TRBV7-2 and TRBJ2-7, with 8 bases matching TRBD2. Germline-derived CDR1 and CDR2 are SGHTA and FQGNSA. Trimming cost V 1 base and J 1 base; bases outside gene matches: 9. This CDR3 region has 17 residues. The CDR3 sequence: CASSLGPMTSVSYEQYF. In DNA, the CDR3 is TGTGCCAGCAGCTTAGGGCCCATGACTAGCGTTTCCTACGAGCAGTACTTC.

The V gene is TRBV18, the J gene TRBJ1-2; D is undetermined. Germline V gene sequence: CDR1 KGHSH, CDR2 LQKENI. Trimming shortened V by 8 bases and J by 0 bases, and 16 bases separated the two germline ends. The CDR3 totals 15 residues. Written as DNA, the CDR3 is TGTGCCAGCGCCCCCAAAGGAGGATCTAACTATGGCTACACCTTC. Protein sequence: CASAPKGGSNYGYTF.

This clonotype was counted many times. V is TRBV7-9 and J is TRBJ2-4; 16 bases map to TRBD2. The trim removed 6 bases at V and 8 bases at J, leaving 4 bases unmatched. CDR1 is SEHNR and CDR2 is FQNEAQ in the germline V gene (reference sequence). The CDR3 consists of 15 residues. CDR3 nucleotides: TGTGCCAGCAGTACGGGACTAGCGGGAGGGGACATTCAGTACTTC. This codes for CASSTGLAGGDIQYF.

The J gene is TRBJ2-1, the V gene TRBV27; D unresolved. V was pared by 3 bases and J by 4 bases, with 7 bases between. Germline V gene sequence: CDR1 MNHEY, CDR2 SMNVEV (reference sequence). The CDR3 spans 13 residues. CDR3 in DNA: TGTGCCAGCAGTTTTGGCCAATACAATGAGCAGTTCTTC. This codes for CASSFGQYNEQFF.

The chain recombines TRBV19 with TRBJ2-6; D may be TRBD2 (6 bases). V dropped 3 bases and J dropped 4 bases, with 13 bases sitting between them. Germline loops: CDR1 LNHDA, CDR2 SQIVND (reference sequence). CDR3 length: 16 amino acids. CDR3 in amino acids: CASSMGRGTGANVLTF. The CDR3 DNA reads as TGTGCCAGTAGTATGGGACGGGGGACCGGGGCCAACGTCCTGACTTTC.

This clonotype was recorded a few times. The rearrangement joins TRBV6-1 to TRBJ1-4; 8 bases line up with TRBD1. Germline V gene data show CDR1 as MNHNS and CDR2 as SASEGT. Losses at the gene ends were 6 bases for V and 6 bases for J; bases not matched to a gene: 6. This CDR3 comprises 14 residues. The CDR3 protein is CASRGQGSYEKLFF. CDR3 bases: TGTGCCAGCAGAGGACAGGGAAGTTATGAAAAACTGTTTTTT.

In its sample, this clonotype was seen many times. CDR3 residues: CASSRLAGANTGELFF. The CDR3 bases are TGTGCCAGCAGCCGACTAGCGGGTGCGAACACCGGGGAGCTGTTTTTT. This chain joins TRBV12-3 or TRBV12-4 and TRBJ2-2; TRBD2 matches 10 bases. The CDR3 consists of 16 residues. The V gene end was trimmed by 6 bases and the J gene end by 0 bases; junction bases not matched to a gene: 4.

This clonotype has at least ten counts. This chain joins TRBV24-1 and TRBJ2-5; possible D gene TRBD2, 5 bases. Germline-derived CDR1 and CDR2 are KGHDR and SFDVKD. V lost 9 bases, J lost 5 bases, and 18 bases lay in between. The CDR3 is made up of 14 amino acids. CDR3 coding DNA: TGTGCCACCTCTTCTGGCGGGTTGGTGGAGACCCAGTACTTC. Translated, it gives CATSSGGLVETQYF.

In regard to this clonotype: A much larger clonotype is one base distant, so this may be a read error. This chain's CDR3 is CNARYRNTEAFF. In DNA, the CDR3 is TGCAATGCTAGGTATAGGAACACTGAAGCTTTCTTT. The chain links TRBV20-1 to TRBJ1-1; D is undetermined. The CDR3 length is 12 residues. The V gene's germline CDR1 is DFQATT and CDR2 SNEGSKA (reference sequence).

This clonotype has at least ten counts. The chain uses TRBV28 and TRBJ2-5; either TRBD1 or TRBD2 may supply D (5 bases each). V was clipped by 7 bases and J by 1 base, with 25 bases between them. The CDR3 has 18 amino acids. The germline V gene encodes CDR1 MDHEN and CDR2 SYDVKM. The CDR3 DNA reads as TGTGCCAGCACCGCTATTGAGGGACCCCAAAACTTCCAAGAGACCCAGTACTTC. Its protein product is CASTAIEGPQNFQETQYF.

There are a few counts of this clonotype. V gene TRBV9 combines with J gene TRBJ2-1, with a possible D match to TRBD1 (6 bases). Trimming removed 0 bases from V and 2 bases from J, with 9 bases in between. Germline V lookup: CDR1 SGDLS, CDR2 YYNGEE. This CDR3 is built from 15 residues. The CDR3 protein is CASSVEGVTYNEQFF. CDR3 nucleotide sequence: TGTGCCAGCAGCGTAGAGGGGGTAACCTACAATGAGCAGTTCTTC.

The sample holds many counts of this clonotype. This chain links TRBV3-1 with TRBJ2-7; 8 nucleotides agree with TRBD2. The CDR3 has 14 amino acids. V was pared by 3 bases and J by 6 bases, with 7 bases of the junction left unmatched. Germline CDR1 reads LGHDT; CDR2 reads YNNKEL (reference sequence). The CDR3 nucleotides read TGTGCCAGCAGCCAGGGAGCGGGAGTGAGCGAGCAGTACTTC. Translated, it gives CASSQGAGVSEQYF.

The chain uses TRBV6-1 and TRBJ1-5; D may be TRBD1 (6 bases). V shed 3 bases and J shed 9 bases, with 15 bases lying between them. The germline V gene has CDR1 MNHNS and CDR2 SASEGT. The CDR3 runs to 14 residues. The CDR3, as DNA: TGTGCCAGCAGTGAGGGGGGGCCCACTAGGCCCCAGCATTTT. The encoded protein is CASSEGGPTRPQHF.

Ten or more counts support this clonotype. This chain links TRBV12-3 or TRBV12-4 with TRBJ2-7; 14 bases agree with TRBD2. The trim removed 6 bases at V and 6 bases at J, leaving 4 bases unmatched. The CDR3 runs 14 residues. The CDR3 loop is CASSPGTSGSEQYF. For the CDR3, the DNA is TGTGCCAGCAGCCCCGGGACTAGCGGGAGCGAGCAGTACTTC.

This clonotype was seen a few times. The CDR3 bases are TGTGCCAGCAGCTTAGCCTCCACCCTGACTAGCGGGAGACCTCAAGAGACCCAGTACTTC. It is translated as CASSLASTLTSGRPQETQYF. The chain has TRBV7-6 and TRBJ2-5, with 12 positions matching TRBD2. This CDR3 comprises 20 residues. Germline V gene data show CDR1 as SGHVS and CDR2 as FNYEAQ. After removal of 0 bases from V and 2 bases from J, the junction contained 13 bases not matched to a gene. The full variable domain, rest sourced from reference TRBV7-6 and TRBJ2-5, is GAGVSQSPRYKVTKRGQDVALRCDPISGHVSLYWYRQALGQGPEFLTYFNYEAQQDKSGLPNDRFSAERPEGSISTLTIQRTEQRDSAMYRCASSLASTLTSGRPQETQYFGPGTRLLVL.

There are many counts of this clonotype. The chain recombines TRBV12-3 or TRBV12-4 with TRBJ1-1, with TRBD1 identical over 9 bases. The J segment lost 11 bases and the V segment lost 3 bases, leaving 4 bases of the junction unmatched. The CDR3 totals 12 residues. For the CDR3, the DNA is TGTGCCAGCAGTTTTGGACAGGGGTGGGCTTTCTTT. Translating gives CASSFGQGWAFF.

This clonotype was detected many times. CDR3 coding DNA: TGTGCCAGCAGTCCGACAGGGAACATTCAGTACTTC. The encoded protein is CASSPTGNIQYF. The chain has TRBV27 and TRBJ2-4, with 7 nucleotides matching TRBD1. V lost 5 bases to trimming and J lost 7 bases; unmatched junction nucleotides: 2. The CDR3 has 12 amino acids. Germline V CDR1 and CDR2: MNHEY, SMNVEV (reference sequence).

In its sample, this clonotype was seen many times. The J gene is TRBJ2-1, the V gene TRBV20-1, with TRBD1 as a possible D gene (6 bases). Germline V gene lookup returns CDR1 DFQATT and CDR2 SNEGSKA (reference sequence). The CDR3 covers 16 residues. Trimming stripped 4 bases from V and 4 bases from J, with 20 bases between. CDR3 protein: CSAMGQRGDQYNEQFF. CDR3 coding DNA: TGCAGTGCTATGGGACAAAGGGGAGACCAATACAATGAGCAGTTCTTC.

This clonotype showed up many times. The chain uses TRBV20-1 and TRBJ2-1; possibly TRBD2 for D (5 bases). The CDR3 length is 15 residues. Germline V gene lookup returns CDR1 DFQATT and CDR2 SNEGSKA (reference sequence). The V end was cut by 3 bases, the J end by 2 bases, with 14 bases between. CDR3 coding DNA: TGCAGTGCTAGGAAACTAGGTCTCGCCTACAATGAGCAGTTCTTC. Translation: CSARKLGLAYNEQFF.

This clonotype was detected ten times or more. The chain couples TRBV7-6 to TRBJ1-1, with 9 bases lining up with TRBD1. The J segment lost 5 bases and the V segment lost 5 bases, leaving 6 bases of the junction unmatched. This CDR3 is built from 14 residues. Germline-derived CDR1 and CDR2 are SGHVS and FNYEAQ. This CDR3 reads CASSVGTGRTEAFF. In DNA form, the CDR3 reads TGTGCCAGCAGCGTAGGGACAGGGCGGACTGAAGCTTTCTTT.

This clonotype was detected many times. The V and J genes are TRBV7-9 and TRBJ1-6; a weak D match, TRBD1 (6 bases). The V gene lost 7 bases and the J gene lost 9 bases, with 16 bases spanning the gap. The CDR3 runs to 14 residues. Per the germline V gene, CDR1 is SEHNR and CDR2 is FQNEAQ (reference sequence). The CDR3 DNA reads as TGTGCCAGCACTCAGGGGCCGGGTAGTTCACCCCTCCACTTT. This codes for CASTQGPGSSPLHF.